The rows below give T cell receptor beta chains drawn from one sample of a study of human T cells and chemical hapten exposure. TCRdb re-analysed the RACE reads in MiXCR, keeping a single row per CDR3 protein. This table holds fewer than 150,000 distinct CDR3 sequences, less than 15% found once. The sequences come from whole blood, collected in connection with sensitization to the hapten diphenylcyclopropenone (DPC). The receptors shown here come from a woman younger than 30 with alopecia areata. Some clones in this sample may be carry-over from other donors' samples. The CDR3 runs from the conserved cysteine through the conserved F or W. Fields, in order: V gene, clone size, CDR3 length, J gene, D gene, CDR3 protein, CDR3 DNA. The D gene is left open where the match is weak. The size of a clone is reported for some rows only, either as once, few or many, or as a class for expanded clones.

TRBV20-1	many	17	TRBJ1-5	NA	CSARDEGRRGRNQPQHF	TGCAGTGCTAGAGATGAAGGAAGGAGGGGACGCAATCAGCCCCAGCATTTT
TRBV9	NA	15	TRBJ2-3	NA	CASSVVGGTTDTQYF	TGTGCCAGCAGCGTAGTTGGCGGCACCACAGATACGCAGTATTTT
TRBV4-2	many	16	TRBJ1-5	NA	CASSQDSGGGNQPQHF	TGTGCCAGCAGCCAAGATTCGGGGGGTGGCAATCAGCCCCAGCATTTT
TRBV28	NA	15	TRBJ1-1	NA	CASFPPVWRSTEAFF	TGTGCCAGCTTTCCCCCCGTCTGGCGGAGTACTGAAGCTTTCTTT
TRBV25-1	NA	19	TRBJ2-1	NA	CASSDGVFGRGEMTDAQFF	TGTGCCAGCAGTGACGGGGTTTTCGGTCGTGGGGAGATGACCGATGCGCAGTTCTTC
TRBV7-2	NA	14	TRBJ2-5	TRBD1	CASSSRTGKETQYF	TGTGCCAGCAGCTCCCGGACAGGAAAAGAGACCCAGTACTTC
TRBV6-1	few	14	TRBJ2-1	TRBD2	CASSTPGGYWGQFF	TGTGCCAGCAGTACCCCGGGGGGGTACTGGGGTCAGTTCTTC
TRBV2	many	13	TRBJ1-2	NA	CASSRDRTYGYTF	TGTGCCAGCAGCCGGGACCGAACCTATGGCTACACCTTC
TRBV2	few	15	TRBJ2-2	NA	CASRTGDLNTGELFF	TGTGCCAGCAGAACAGGTGACCTCAACACCGGGGAGCTGTTTTTT
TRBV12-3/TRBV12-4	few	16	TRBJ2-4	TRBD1	CASTRGQGLAKNIQYF	TGTGCCAGCACCCGCGGACAGGGACTAGCCAAAAACATTCAGTACTTC
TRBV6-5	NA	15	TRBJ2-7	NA	CASSYRSRSSYEQYF	TGTGCCAGCAGTTACCGCAGCAGGAGCTCCTACGAGCAGTACTTC
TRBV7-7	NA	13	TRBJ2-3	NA	CASSLKEDGTQYF	TGTGCCAGCAGCTTAAAGGAGGACGGTACGCAGTATTTT
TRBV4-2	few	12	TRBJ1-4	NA	CASSQANEKLFF	TGTGCCAGCAGCCAAGCTAATGAAAAACTGTTTTTT
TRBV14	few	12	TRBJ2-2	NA	CASSQDLGGLHF	TGTGCCAGCAGCCAAGATCTCGGCGGCCTGCACTTT
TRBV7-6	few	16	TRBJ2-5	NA	CASSFSTARVQETQYF	TGTGCCAGCAGTTTCTCGACAGCCAGGGTTCAAGAGACCCAGTACTTC
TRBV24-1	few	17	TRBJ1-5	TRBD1	CATSEGTGALSNQPQHF	TGTGCCACCAGTGAGGGTACAGGGGCTCTAAGCAATCAGCCCCAGCATTTT
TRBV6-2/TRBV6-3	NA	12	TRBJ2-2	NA	CASSWTGGELFF	TGTGCCAGCAGTTGGACGGGCGGGGAGCTGTTTTTT
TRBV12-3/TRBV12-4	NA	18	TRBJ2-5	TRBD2	CASRPLVTSGGRLETQYF	TGTGCCAGCAGGCCACTAGTCACTAGCGGGGGTCGTCTGGAGACCCAGTACTTC
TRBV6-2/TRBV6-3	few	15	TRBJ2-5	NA	CASSYTGMGVETQYF	TGTGCCAGCAGTTACACTGGGATGGGGGTTGAGACCCAGTACTTC
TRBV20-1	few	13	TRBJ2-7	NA	CSARGVYSYEQYF	TGCAGTGCTAGAGGGGTCTACTCCTACGAGCAGTACTTC
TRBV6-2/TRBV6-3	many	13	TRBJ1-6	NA	CASKDSYNSPLHF	TGTGCCAGCAAGGACTCGTATAATTCACCCCTCCACTTT
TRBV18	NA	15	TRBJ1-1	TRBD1	CASSLQGQMNTEAFF	TGTGCCAGCTCACTACAGGGACAGATGAACACTGAAGCTTTCTTT
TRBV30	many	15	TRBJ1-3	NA	CAGAYSPGPGNTIYF	TGTGCCGGTGCATACAGCCCAGGCCCTGGAAACACCATATATTTT
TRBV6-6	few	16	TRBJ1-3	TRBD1	CASTTGGGPSGNTIYF	TGTGCCAGCACCACGGGAGGGGGCCCCTCTGGAAACACCATATATTTT
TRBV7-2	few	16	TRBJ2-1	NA	CASSSIRGDSYNEQFF	TGTGCCAGCAGCTCGATCAGGGGGGATTCCTACAATGAGCAGTTCTTC
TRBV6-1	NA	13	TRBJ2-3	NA	CASSEAKVDTQYF	TGTGCCAGCAGTGAAGCGAAGGTAGATACGCAGTATTTT
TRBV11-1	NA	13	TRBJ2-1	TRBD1	CASTGTAYNERFF	TGTGCCAGCACGGGGACAGCATACAATGAGCGGTTCTTC
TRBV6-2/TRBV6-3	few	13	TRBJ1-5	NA	CASNRDSNQPQHF	TGTGCCAGCAACAGGGATAGCAATCAGCCCCAGCATTTT
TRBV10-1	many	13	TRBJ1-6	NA	CASSERTNSPLHF	TGCGCCAGCAGTGAGAGGACTAATTCACCCCTCCACTTT
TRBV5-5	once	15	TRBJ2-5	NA	CASSLEGSGQETQYF	TGTGCCAGCAGCTTGGAAGGCAGCGGCCAAGAGACCCAGTACTTC
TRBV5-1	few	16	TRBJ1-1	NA	CASSLEAGQVGTEAFF	TGCGCCAGCAGCTTGGAAGCAGGGCAAGTGGGGACTGAAGCTTTCTTT
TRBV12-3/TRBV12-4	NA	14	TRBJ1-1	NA	CASSQGVGNTEAFF	TGTGCCAGCAGTCAAGGGGTGGGGAACACTGAAGCTTTCTTT
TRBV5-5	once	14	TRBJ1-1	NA	CASSLGKGNSEAFF	TGTGCCAGCAGCTTGGGGAAGGGGAACTCTGAAGCTTTCTTT
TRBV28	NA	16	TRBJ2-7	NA	CASSLVRRGSSYEQYF	TGTGCCAGCAGTTTGGTTCGGCGAGGGAGCTCCTACGAGCAGTACTTC
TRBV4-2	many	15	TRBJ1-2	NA	CASSQEGRGGYGYTF	TGTGCCAGCAGCCAAGAGGGGAGGGGCGGCTATGGCTACACCTTC
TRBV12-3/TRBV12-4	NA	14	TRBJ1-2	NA	CASSFLTGEDGYTF	TGTGCCAGCAGTTTCCTCACGGGAGAGGATGGCTACACCTTC
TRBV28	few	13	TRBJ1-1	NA	CASTRGPWIEAFF	TGTGCCAGCACCCGGGGGCCATGGATTGAAGCTTTCTTT
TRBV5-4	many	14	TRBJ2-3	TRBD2	CASSSVTSGGALYF	TGTGCCAGCAGCTCCGTAACTAGCGGGGGGGCCCTGTATTTT
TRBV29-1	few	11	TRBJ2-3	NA	CSVAGADTQYF	TGCAGCGTAGCAGGAGCAGATACGCAGTATTTT
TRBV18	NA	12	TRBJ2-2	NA	CASSQGTGELFF	TGTGCCAGCTCACAAGGGACCGGGGAGCTGTTTTTT
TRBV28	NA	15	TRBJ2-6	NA	CASSLHQGKANVLTF	TGTGCCAGCAGTTTACATCAGGGGAAAGCCAACGTCCTGACTTTC
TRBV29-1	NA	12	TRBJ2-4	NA	CSVYMPSHIQYF	TGCAGCGTTTACATGCCGAGCCACATTCAGTACTTC
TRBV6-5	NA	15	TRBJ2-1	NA	CASKPGTQYYNEQFF	TGTGCCAGCAAACCGGGAACACAATACTACAATGAGCAGTTCTTC
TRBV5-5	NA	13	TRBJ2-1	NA	CASSLGRVAEQFF	TGTGCCAGCAGCTTGGGCAGGGTAGCTGAGCAGTTCTTC
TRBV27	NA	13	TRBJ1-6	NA	CASSLYRESPLHF	TGTGCCAGCAGTCTCTACAGGGAGTCACCCCTCCACTTT
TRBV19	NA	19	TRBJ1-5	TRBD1	CASSIGGGTILRGNQPQHF	TGTGCCAGTAGTATTGGAGGGGGCACGATTTTAAGGGGCAATCAGCCCCAGCATTTT
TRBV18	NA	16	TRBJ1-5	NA	CASSSGRRVGNQPQHF	TGTGCCAGCTCATCGGGACGTAGGGTTGGCAATCAGCCCCAGCATTTT
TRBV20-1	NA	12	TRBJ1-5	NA	CSVSGSNQPQHF	TGCAGTGTATCAGGGAGCAATCAGCCCCAGCATTTT
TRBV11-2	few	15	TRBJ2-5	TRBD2	CASSFGLAGRETQYF	TGTGCCAGCAGCTTCGGACTAGCGGGTCGGGAGACCCAGTACTTC
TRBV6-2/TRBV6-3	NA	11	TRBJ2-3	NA	CASSQKDTQYF	TGTGCCAGCAGCCAGAAGGATACGCAGTATTTT
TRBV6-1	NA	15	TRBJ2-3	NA	CASSVGVVSTDTQYF	TGTGCCAGCAGTGTCGGAGTCGTAAGCACAGATACGCAGTATTTT
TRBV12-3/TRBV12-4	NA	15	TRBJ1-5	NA	CASRVSLGADQPQHF	TGTGCCAGCAGAGTATCTCTAGGGGCGGATCAGCCCCAGCATTTT
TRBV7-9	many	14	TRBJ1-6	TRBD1	CASRQGGRNSPLHF	TGTGCCAGCAGACAGGGGGGGCGTAATTCACCCCTCCACTTT